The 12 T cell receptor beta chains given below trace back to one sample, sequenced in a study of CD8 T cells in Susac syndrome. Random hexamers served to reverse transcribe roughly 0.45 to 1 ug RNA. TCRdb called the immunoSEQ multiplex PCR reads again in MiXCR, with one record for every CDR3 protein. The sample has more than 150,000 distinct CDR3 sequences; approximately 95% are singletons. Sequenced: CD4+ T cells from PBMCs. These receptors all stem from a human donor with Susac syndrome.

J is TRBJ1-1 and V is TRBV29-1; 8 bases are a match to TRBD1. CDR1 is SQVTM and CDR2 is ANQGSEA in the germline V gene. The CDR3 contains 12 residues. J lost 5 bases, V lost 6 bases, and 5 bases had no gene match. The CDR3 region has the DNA TGCAGCGTCCACAGGGGGGGGACTGAAGCTTTCTTT. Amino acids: CSVHRGGTEAFF.

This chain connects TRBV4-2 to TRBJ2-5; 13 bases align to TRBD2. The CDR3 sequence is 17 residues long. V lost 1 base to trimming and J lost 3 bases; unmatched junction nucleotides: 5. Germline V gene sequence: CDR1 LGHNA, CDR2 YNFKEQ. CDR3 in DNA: TGTGCCAGCAGCCAAGCTTGGGGGACTAGCGGGGAAGAGACCCAGTACTTC. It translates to CASSQAWGTSGEETQYF.

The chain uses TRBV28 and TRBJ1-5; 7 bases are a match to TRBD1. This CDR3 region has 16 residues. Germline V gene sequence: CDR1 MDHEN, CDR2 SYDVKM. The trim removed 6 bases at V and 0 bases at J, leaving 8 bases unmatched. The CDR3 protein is CASRRTGAPSNQPQHF. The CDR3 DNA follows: TGTGCCAGCAGACGAACAGGGGCCCCTAGCAATCAGCCCCAGCATTTT.

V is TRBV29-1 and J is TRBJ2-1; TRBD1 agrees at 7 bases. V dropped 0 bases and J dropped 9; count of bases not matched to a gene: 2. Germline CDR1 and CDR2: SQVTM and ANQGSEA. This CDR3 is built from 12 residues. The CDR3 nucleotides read TGCAGCGTTGAAGAACAGGGGACTGAGCAGTTCTTC. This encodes CSVEEQGTEQFF.

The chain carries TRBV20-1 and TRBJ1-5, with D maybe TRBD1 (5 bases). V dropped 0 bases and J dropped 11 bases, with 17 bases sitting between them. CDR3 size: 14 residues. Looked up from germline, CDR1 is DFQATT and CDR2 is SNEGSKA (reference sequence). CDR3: CSARDPRDRRAQHF. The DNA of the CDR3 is TGCAGTGCTAGAGATCCCAGGGATAGAAGAGCCCAGCATTTT.

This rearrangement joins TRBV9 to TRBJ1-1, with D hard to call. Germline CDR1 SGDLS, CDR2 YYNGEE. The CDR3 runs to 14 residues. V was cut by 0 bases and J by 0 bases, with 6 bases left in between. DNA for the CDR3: TGTGCCAGCAGCGTAGGAGATTTGAACACTGAAGCTTTCTTT. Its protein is CASSVGDLNTEAFF.

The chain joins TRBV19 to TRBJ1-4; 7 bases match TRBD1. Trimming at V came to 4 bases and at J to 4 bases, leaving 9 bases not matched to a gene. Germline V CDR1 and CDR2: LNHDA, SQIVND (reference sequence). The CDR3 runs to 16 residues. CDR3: CASSTTYRGRNEKLFF. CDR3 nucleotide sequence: TGTGCCAGTAGTACAACCTACAGGGGCCGTAATGAAAAACTGTTTTTT.

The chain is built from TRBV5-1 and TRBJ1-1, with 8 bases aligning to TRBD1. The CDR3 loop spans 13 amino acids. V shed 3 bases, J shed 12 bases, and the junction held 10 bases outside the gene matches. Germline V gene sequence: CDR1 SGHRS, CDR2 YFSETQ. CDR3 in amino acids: CASSSPDRVWTFF. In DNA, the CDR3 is TGCGCCAGCAGCTCGCCGGACAGGGTTTGGACTTTCTTT. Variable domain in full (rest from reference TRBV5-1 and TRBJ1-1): KAGVTQTPRYLIKTRGQQVTLSCSPISGHRSVSWYQQTPGQGLQFLFEYFSETQRNKGNFPGRFSGRQFSNSRSEMNVSTLELGDSALYLCASSSPDRVWTFFGQGTRLTVV.

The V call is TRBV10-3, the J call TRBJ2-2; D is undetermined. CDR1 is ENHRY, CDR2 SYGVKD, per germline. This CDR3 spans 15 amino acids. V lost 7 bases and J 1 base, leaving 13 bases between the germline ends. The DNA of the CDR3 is TGTGCCATCACGATTGGAACCCAGAACACCGGGGAGCTGTTTTTT. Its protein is CAITIGTQNTGELFF.

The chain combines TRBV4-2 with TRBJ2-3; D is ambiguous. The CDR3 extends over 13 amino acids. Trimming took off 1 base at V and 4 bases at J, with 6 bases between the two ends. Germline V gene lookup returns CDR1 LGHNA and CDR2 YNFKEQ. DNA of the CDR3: TGTGCCAGCAGCCAAGGCCCCGCAGATACGCAGTATTTT. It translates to CASSQGPADTQYF.

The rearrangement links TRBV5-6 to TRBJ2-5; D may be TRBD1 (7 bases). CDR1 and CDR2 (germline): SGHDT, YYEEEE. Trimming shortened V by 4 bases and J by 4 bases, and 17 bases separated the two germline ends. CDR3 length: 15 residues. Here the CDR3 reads CASSVLRQGGETQYF. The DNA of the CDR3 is TGTGCCAGCAGCGTGCTCCGACAGGGAGGAGAGACCCAGTACTTC.

CDR3 residues: CASSPIQGNTEAFF. CDR3 bases: TGTGCCAGCAGCCCGATACAGGGGAACACTGAAGCTTTCTTT. The chain recombines TRBV3-1 with TRBJ1-1; a possible D gene is TRBD1 (6 bases). The ends were cut back, 4 bases at V and 1 base at J, with 10 bases in the middle. Germline V CDR1 and CDR2: LGHDT, YNNKEL (reference sequence). The CDR3 has 14 amino acids.